This T cell receptor beta chain was captured by sequencing in a study of regulatory T cells in long-lasting Graves disease. Time point defined: persistent/refractory GD, antithyroid drugs over 5 years with positive TRAb. There was RNA extracted from PBMCs, and the TCR library was made from it. About this clonotype: Its antigen is currently unknown. A read error may be the cause here, since a much bigger clone is one base away. Given the absence of the conserved phenylalanine or tryptophan at the CDR3 end, a read error is likely.

Study-level points and caveats: Only a small sample size was used, which may have cut accuracy. Segments TRBV28, TRBJ1-2 and TRBJ2-5 showed preferential usage in persistent disease.

Arm-PCR of CDR3 regions and iRepertoire HTBI primers were the basis on which TCR beta libraries were built. As handled by the study authors: The identification of roughly 62 TRBV and 11 to 15 TRBJ segments was made across samples. TCRdb re-analysed the multiplex PCR reads in MiXCR, keeping a single row per CDR3 protein. The V and J calls, along with clone size, are taken from TCRdb and not from the paper's own processing. This sample carries 300,000 to 350,000 distinct CDR3 sequences, roughly 21% of them seen once, and the ten largest clones take roughly 27%. J lost 8 bases, V lost 4 bases, and 7 bases had no gene match. The CDR3 has 13 amino acids.

Sequenced material: peripheral blood mononuclear cells (PBMCs), taken when the disease was refractory, from a patient treated with antithyroid drugs. The clonotype comes from a female donor with Graves disease. The chain links TRBV12-3 or TRBV12-4 to TRBJ1-1, with 7 bases lining up with TRBD1. The DNA for the CDR3 is TGTGCCAGCAGTTCCTTTGGACAGGCGGAAGCTTTCCTT. Translating it yields CASSSFGQAEAFL.